This section outlines one T cell receptor (beta chain) sequence together with its context. Per the original methods: Estimation of nucleated cell counts was performed using reference gene primer amplification. Repertoires were generated with immunoSEQ multiplex PCR, while TCRdb's copy carries only in-frame clones and drops some. The V and J calls and clone size are taken from that table; D and trimming were inferred from the DNA. The sample lists roughly 50,000 clones; 85% to 90% were seen once. V lost 4 bases and J lost 4; bases outside the gene matches: 7. Germline lookup yields CDR1 SEHNR and CDR2 FQNEAQ (reference sequence). The CDR3 has 14 residues. This specimen belongs to a study of blood T cell repertoires in COVID-19. In the study overall: The United States, Italy and Spain were the sources of the acute and convalescent COVID-19 samples.

Input material: peripheral blood. The chain has TRBV7-9 and TRBJ2-7, with 7 nucleotides matching TRBD1. The source is a woman older than 75 with COVID-19, enrolled during active disease. CDR3 sequence (DNA): TGTGCCAGCAGCTCTGAGGGGGCTCGGTACGAGCAGTACTTC. Translated, it gives CASSSEGARYEQYF.